This T cell receptor beta chain appears in the sequencing data of a study of blood T cell repertoires in COVID-19. Germline CDR1 and CDR2: SGHRS and YFSETQ. This CDR3 comprises 16 residues. V was shortened by 3 bases and J by 1 base, with 14 bases between the two germline ends. Assay: immunoSEQ multiplex PCR; the TCRdb copy retains only in-frame clones and omits some. Among 100,000 to 120,000 clones listed, about 86% were seen once. V gene TRBV5-1 combines with J gene TRBJ1-3; possibly TRBD1 for D (5 bases). This TCR was sampled from a man at least 80 years old with acute or convalescent COVID-19. Specimen: peripheral blood. The CDR3 spells CASSSAGLSSGNTIYF. As DNA, the CDR3 is TGCGCCAGCAGCTCGGCAGGGCTTTCTTCTGGAAACACCATATATTTT.